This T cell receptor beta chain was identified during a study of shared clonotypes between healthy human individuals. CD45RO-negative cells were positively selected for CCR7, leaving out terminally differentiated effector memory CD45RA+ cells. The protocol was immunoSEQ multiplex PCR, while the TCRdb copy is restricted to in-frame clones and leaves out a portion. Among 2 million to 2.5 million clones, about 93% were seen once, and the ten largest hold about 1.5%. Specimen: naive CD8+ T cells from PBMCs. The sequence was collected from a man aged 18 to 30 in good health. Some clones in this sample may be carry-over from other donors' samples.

This chain's CDR3 is CASRAGGANTEAFF. CDR3 nucleotides: TGTGCCAGCAGAGCAGGGGGCGCGAACACTGAAGCTTTCTTT. This chain connects TRBV27 to TRBJ1-1; the match to TRBD1 covers 8 bases. CDR1 is MNHEY, CDR2 SMNVEV, per germline (reference sequence). This CDR3 spans 14 amino acids. Trimming cost V 6 bases and J 1 base; bases outside gene matches: 4.